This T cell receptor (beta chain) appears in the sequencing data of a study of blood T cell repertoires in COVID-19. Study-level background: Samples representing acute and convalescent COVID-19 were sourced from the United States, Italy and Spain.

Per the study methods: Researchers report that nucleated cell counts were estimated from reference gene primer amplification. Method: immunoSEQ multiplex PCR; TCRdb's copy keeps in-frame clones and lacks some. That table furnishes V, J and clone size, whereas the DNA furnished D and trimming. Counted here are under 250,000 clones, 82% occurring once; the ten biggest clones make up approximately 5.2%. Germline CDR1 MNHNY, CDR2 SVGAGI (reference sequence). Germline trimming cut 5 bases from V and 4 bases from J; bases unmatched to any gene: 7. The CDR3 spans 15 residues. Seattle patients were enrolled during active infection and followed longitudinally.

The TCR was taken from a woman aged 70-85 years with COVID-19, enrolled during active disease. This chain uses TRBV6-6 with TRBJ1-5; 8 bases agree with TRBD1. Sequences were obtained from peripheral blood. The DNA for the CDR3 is TGTGCCAGCAGTAGACAGGGGCAGAAGAATCAGCCCCAGCATTTT. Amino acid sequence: CASSRQGQKNQPQHF.